These 3 T cell receptor beta chains were sequenced from one sample in a study of vaccination effects on CD4 cells after COVID-19 (dated by TCRdb to 2022 to 2024). The ViraFEST assay stimulated PBMC with viral peptide pools and then used TCR sequencing to identify antigen-specific CD4+ T cell clonotypes by expansion. After roughly 11 days of culture, CD4+ T cells were isolated with the EasySep CD4+ T cell isolation kit. Each participant got two doses of an mRNA SARS-CoV-2 vaccine, either BNT162b2 or mRNA-1273. Antigens for these TCRs are unknown. The library was produced with the immunoSEQ multiplex PCR assay. Held by TCRdb, this immuneACCESS table contains in-frame sequences only and omits some clones. Under half of the omission traces to an unresolved V gene where checked; the cause of the rest is unknown. This sample holds fewer than 90,000 clones; over 75% were observed only once. Jointly, the top ten make up 0.85% to 1.3% of the sample.

The specimen comprised CD4+ T cells from PBMCs cultured with HCoV-OC43 spike peptides, sampled after COVID-19 vaccination. The cell subset or site label, read with the paper, signifies: HCoV-OC43 spike overlapping peptide pool stimulation. These receptors were taken from a human donor who received a COVID-19 vaccine.

The chain recombines TRBV6-4 with TRBJ1-2; 9 positions agree with TRBD1. Per the germline V gene, CDR1 is MRHNA and CDR2 is SNTAGT. The CDR3 runs 11 residues. The V gene end was trimmed by 8 bases and the J gene end by 13 bases; junction bases not matched to a gene: 8. This CDR3 is CASRNRGLVTF. For the CDR3, the DNA is TGTGCCAGCCGAAACAGGGGGCTCGTCACCTTC.

The chain uses TRBV4-2 and TRBJ2-5; D is perhaps TRBD1 or TRBD2 (6 bases each). Trimming pared 1 base from V and 4 bases from J, leaving 19 bases between. The CDR3 loop spans 17 amino acids. The germline V gene encodes CDR1 LGHNA and CDR2 YNFKEQ. The CDR3 spells CASSQGGTGARGETQYF. The CDR3 DNA reads TGTGCCAGCAGCCAAGGAGGAACGGGGGCGAGGGGAGAGACCCAGTACTTC.

The chain uses TRBV6-6 and TRBJ1-4; 10 positions match TRBD1. The trim removed 8 bases at V and 8 bases at J, leaving 11 bases unmatched. The CDR3 spans 15 residues. Per germline, CDR1 MNHNY and CDR2 SVGAGI (reference sequence). The CDR3 is CASVRGGQGSEKLFF. CDR3 in DNA: TGTGCCAGCGTCCGCGGGGGACAGGGGTCCGAAAAACTGTTTTTT.